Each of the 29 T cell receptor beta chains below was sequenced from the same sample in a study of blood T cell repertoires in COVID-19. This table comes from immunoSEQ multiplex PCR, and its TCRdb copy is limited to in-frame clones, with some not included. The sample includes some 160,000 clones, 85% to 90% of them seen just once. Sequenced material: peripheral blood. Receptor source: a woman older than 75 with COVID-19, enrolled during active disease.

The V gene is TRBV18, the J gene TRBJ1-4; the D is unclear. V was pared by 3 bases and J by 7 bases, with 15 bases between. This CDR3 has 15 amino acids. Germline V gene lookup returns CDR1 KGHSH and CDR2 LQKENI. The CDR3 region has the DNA TGTGCCAGCTCACCCGGAGGGTACGGCGGTGAAAAACTGTTTTTT. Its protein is CASSPGGYGGEKLFF. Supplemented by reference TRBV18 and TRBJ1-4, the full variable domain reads NAGVMQNPRHLVRRRGQEARLRCSPMKGHSHVYWYRQLPEEGLKFMVYLQKENIIDESGMPKERFSAEFPKEGPSILRIQQVVRGDSAAYFCASSPGGYGGEKLFFGSGTQLSVL.

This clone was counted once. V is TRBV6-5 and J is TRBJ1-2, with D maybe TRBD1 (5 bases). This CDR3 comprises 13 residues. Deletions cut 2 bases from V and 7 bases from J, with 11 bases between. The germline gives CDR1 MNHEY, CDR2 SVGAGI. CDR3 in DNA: TGTGCCAGCAGTTACCGAGCAGGGATTGGCTACACCTTC. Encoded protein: CASSYRAGIGYTF.

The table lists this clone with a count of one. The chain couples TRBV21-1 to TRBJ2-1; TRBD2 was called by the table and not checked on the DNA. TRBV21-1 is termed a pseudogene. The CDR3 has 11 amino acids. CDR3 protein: CASSKALEGFF. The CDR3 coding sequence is TGTGCCAGCAGCAAAGCGCTTGAGGGATTCTTC.

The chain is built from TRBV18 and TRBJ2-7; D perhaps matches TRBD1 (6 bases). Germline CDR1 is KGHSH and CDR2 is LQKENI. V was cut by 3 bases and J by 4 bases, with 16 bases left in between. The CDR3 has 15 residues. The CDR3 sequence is CASSPPHRVGYEQYF. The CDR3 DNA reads TGTGCCAGCTCACCCCCCCACAGGGTCGGGTACGAGCAGTACTTC.

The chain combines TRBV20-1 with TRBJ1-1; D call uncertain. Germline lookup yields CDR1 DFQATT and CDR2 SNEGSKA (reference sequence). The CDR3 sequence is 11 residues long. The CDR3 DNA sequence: TGCACCTTAGAGGGCACCTCTGAAGCTTTCTTT. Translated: CTLEGTSEAFF.

The CDR3 DNA follows: TGTGCCAGCAGTTTTACAGCGGTCTACAATGAGCAGTTCTTC. Its translation: CASSFTAVYNEQFF. The gene calls are TRBV28 and TRBJ2-1, with D maybe TRBD2 (5 bases). Germline lookup yields CDR1 MDHEN and CDR2 SYDVKM. The CDR3 covers 14 residues. With 3 bases removed from V and 3 bases from J, the gap between germline ends came to 9 bases.

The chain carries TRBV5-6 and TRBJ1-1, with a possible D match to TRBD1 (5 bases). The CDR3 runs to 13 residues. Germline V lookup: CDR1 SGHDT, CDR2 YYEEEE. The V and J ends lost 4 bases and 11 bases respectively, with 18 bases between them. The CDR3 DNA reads TGTGCCAGCAGCGGATCATTAGGGGTGGGGGCTTTCTTT. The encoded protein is CASSGSLGVGAFF.

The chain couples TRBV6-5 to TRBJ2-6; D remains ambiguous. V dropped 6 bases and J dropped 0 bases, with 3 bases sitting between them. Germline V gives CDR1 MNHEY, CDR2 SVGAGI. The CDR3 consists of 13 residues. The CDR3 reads CASRSSGANVLTF. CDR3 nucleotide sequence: TGTGCCAGCAGGAGCTCTGGGGCCAACGTCCTGACTTTC.

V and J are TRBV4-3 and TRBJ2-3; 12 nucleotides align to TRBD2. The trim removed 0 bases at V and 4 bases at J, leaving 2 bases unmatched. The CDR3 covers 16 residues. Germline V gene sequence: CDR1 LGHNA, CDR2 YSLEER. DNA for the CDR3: TGCGCCAGCAGCCAAGATCTAGCGGGAGGGCCAGATACGCAGTATTTT. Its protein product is CASSQDLAGGPDTQYF.

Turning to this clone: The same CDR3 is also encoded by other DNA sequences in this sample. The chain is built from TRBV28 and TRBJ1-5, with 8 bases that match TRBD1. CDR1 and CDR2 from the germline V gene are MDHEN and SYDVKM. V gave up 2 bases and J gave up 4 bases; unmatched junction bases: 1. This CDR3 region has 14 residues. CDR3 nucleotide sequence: TGTGCCAGCAGTTTAGGACAGGGAAATCAGCCCCAGCATTTT. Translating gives CASSLGQGNQPQHF.

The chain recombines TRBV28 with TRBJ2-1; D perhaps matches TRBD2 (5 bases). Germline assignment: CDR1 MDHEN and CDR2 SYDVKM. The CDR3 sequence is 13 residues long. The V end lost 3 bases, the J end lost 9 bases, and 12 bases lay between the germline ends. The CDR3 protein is CASSFSGSGEQFF. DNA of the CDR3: TGTGCCAGCAGTTTTTCGGGGTCGGGTGAGCAGTTCTTC. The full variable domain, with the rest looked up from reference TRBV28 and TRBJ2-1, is DVKVTQSSRYLVKRTGEKVFLECVQDMDHENMFWYRQDPGLGLRLIYFSYDVKMKEKGDIPEGYSVSREKKERFSLILESASTNQTSMYLCASSFSGSGEQFFGPGTRLTVL.

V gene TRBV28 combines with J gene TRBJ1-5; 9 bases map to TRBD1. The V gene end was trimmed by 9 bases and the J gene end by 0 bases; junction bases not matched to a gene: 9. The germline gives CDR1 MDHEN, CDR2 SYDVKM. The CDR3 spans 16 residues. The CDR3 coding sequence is TGTGCCAGTGGGACAGGGCAAACATATAGCAATCAGCCCCAGCATTTT. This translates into CASGTGQTYSNQPQHF. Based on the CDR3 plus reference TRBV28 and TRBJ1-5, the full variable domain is DVKVTQSSRYLVKRTGEKVFLECVQDMDHENMFWYRQDPGLGLRLIYFSYDVKMKEKGDIPEGYSVSREKKERFSLILESASTNQTSMYLCASGTGQTYSNQPQHFGDGTRLSIL.

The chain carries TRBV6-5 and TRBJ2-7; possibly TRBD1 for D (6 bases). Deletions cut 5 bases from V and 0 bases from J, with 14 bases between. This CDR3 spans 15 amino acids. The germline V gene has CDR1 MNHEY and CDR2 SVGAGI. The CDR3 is CASSLTGLNSYEQYF. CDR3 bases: TGTGCCAGCAGTCTGACAGGCCTCAACTCCTACGAGCAGTACTTC.

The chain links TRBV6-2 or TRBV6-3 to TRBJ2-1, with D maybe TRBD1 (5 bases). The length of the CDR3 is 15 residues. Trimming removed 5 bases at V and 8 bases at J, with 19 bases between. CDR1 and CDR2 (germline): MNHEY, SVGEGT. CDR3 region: CASSTPHGPRDEQFF. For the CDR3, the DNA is TGTGCCAGCAGTACCCCCCACGGCCCCAGGGATGAGCAGTTCTTC.

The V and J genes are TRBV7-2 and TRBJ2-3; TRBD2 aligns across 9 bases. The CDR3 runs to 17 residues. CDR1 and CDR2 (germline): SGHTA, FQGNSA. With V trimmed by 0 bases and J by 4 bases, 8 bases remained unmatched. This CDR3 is CASSLALDSGSADTQYF. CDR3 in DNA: TGTGCCAGCAGCTTAGCGCTAGATAGCGGGAGCGCAGATACGCAGTATTTT.

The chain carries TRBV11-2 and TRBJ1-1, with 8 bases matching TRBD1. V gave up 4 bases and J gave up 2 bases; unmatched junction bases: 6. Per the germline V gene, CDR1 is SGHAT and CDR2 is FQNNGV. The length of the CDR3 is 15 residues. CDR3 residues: CASSSGQALNTEAFF. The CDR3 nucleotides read TGTGCCAGCAGCTCGGGACAGGCGTTAAACACTGAAGCTTTCTTT.

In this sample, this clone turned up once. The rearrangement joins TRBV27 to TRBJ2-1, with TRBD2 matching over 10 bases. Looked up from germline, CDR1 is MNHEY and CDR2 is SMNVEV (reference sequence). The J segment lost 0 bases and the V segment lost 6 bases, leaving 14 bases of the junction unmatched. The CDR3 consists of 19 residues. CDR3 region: CASSLRALAGDPSYNEQFF. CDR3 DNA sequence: TGTGCCAGCAGCTTAAGGGCTCTAGCGGGAGACCCCTCCTACAATGAGCAGTTCTTC.

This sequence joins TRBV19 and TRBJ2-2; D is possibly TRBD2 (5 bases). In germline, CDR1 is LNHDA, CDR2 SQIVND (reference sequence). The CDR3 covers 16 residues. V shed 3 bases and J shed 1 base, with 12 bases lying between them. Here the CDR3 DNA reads TGTGCCAGTAGTATTAGAGGACGGGAGAACACCGGGGAGCTGTTTTTT. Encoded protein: CASSIRGRENTGELFF. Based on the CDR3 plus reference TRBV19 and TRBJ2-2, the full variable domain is DGGITQSPKYLFRKEGQNVTLSCEQNLNHDAMYWYRQDPGQGLRLIYYSQIVNDFQKGDIAEGYSVSREKKESFPLTVTSAQKNPTAFYLCASSIRGRENTGELFFGEGSRLTVL.

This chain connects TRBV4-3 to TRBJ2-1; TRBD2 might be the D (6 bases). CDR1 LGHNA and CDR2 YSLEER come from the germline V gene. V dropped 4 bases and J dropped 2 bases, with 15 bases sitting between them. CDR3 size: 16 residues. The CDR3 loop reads CASSPKGAGTYNEQFF. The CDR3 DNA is TGCGCCAGCAGCCCTAAGGGTGCGGGAACCTACAATGAGCAGTTCTTC.

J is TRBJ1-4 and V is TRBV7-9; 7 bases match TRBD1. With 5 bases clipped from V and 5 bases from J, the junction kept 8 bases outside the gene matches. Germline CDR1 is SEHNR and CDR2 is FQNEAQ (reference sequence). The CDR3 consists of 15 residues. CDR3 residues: CASSVGTVKNEKLFF. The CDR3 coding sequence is TGTGCCAGCAGCGTGGGGACAGTCAAAAATGAAAAACTGTTTTTT.

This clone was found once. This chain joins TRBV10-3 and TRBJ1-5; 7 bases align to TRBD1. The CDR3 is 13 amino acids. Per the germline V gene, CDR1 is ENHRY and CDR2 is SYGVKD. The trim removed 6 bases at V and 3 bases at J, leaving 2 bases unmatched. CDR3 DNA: TGTGCCATCAGAGGACAGGCCAATCAGCCCCAGCATTTT. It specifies CAIRGQANQPQHF.

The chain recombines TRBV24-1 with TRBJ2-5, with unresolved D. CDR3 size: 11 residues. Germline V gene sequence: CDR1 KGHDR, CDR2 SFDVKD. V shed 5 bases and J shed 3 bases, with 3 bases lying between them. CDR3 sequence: CATSAKETQYF. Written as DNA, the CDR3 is TGTGCCACCAGTGCAAAAGAGACCCAGTACTTC.

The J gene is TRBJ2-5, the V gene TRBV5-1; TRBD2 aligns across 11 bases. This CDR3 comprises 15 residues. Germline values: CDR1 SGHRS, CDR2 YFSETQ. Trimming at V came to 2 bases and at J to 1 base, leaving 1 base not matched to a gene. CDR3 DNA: TGCGCCAGCAGCTTAACTAGCGGGGGCCAAGAGACCCAGTACTTC. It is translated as CASSLTSGGQETQYF.

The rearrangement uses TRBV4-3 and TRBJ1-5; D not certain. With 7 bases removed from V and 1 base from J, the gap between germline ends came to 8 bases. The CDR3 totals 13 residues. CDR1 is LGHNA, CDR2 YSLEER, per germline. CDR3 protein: CASTAASNQPQHF. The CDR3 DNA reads TGCGCCAGCACAGCGGCAAGCAATCAGCCCCAGCATTTT.

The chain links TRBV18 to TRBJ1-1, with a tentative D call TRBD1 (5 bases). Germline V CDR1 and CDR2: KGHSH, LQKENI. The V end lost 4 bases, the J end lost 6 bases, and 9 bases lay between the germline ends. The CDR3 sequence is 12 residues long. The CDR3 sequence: CASSQGEAEAFF. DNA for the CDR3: TGTGCCAGCTCACAAGGGGAAGCTGAAGCTTTCTTT.

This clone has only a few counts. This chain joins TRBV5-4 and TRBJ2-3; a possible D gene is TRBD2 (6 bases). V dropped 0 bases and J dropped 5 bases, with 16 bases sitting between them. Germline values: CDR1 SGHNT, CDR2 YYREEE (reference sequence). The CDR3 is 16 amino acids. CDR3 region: CASSLGGGIKQDTQYF. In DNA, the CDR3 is TGTGCCAGCAGCTTGGGCGGCGGGATAAAACAAGATACGCAGTATTTT.

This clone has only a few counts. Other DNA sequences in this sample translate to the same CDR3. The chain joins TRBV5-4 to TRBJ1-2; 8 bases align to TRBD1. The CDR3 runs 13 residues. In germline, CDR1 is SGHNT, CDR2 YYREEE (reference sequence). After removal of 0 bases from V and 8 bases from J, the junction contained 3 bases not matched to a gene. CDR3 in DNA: TGTGCCAGCAGCTTGGTGACAGGGGAGGGCTACACCTTC. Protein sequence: CASSLVTGEGYTF.

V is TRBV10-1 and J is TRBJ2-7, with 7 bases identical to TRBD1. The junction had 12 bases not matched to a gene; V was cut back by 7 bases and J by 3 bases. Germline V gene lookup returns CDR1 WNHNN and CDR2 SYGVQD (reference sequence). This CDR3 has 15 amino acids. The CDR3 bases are TGCGCCAGCAATCACGACAGGGCCCAGATCTACGAGCAGTACTTC. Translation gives CASNHDRAQIYEQYF.

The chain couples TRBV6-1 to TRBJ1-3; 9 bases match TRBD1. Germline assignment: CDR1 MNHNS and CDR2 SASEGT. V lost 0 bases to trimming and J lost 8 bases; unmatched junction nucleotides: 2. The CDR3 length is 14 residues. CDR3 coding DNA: TGTGCCAGCAGTGAAGCGCGACAGGGGGACACCATATATTTT. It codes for CASSEARQGDTIYF.